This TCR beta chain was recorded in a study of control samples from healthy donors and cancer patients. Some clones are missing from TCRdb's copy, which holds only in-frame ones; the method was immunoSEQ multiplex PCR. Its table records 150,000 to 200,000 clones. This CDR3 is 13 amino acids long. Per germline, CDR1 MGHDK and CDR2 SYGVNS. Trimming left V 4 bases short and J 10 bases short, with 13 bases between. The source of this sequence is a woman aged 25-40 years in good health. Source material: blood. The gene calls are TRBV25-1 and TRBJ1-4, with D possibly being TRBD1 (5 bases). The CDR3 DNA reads TGTGCCAGCAGTGTCGGGCAGGGCGGAAAACTGTTTTTT. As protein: CASSVGQGGKLFF.